This T cell receptor (beta chain) was documented in a study of T-cell reconstitution after alpha-beta-depleted transplantation in children (TCRdb year 2016). Background for the entire study: Using TCR repertoire profiling, the study followed T-cell immune reconstitution in a quantitative way in children after TCRalphabeta/CD19-depleted allogeneic hematopoietic cell transplantation. General findings and caveats noted by the study authors: Hyperexpanded clone frequencies declined over subsequent months; after one year, T-cell counts and TCRbeta diversity were mostly attributed to newly produced T cells. The apparently early recovery of alphabetaT-cell counts about two months after transplant reportedly depended on only several hundred rapidly expanded clones that came from non-depleted graft cells. In some patients, high TCRbeta diversity at day 60 was attributed to recipient T cells and intrathymic progenitors that had survived conditioning.

The sample holds many counts of this clonotype. Which antigen it targets is not known. No per-base quality is available; no much larger clone lies one base away. The cysteine opens and the phenylalanine closes a CDR3 of 17 amino acids. CDR3 DNA only is kept here, 51 bases in frame from base 1. From V the trimming removes 1 base and from J it removes 2 bases, while the gene matches leave 7 bases of the junction unaccounted for. For CDR1 and CDR2, the germline V gene lists SGHTA and FQGNSA. The library was generated by PCR. The run used an Illumina HiSeq 2500. TCR library preparation used molecular barcoding, with unique molecular identifiers applied to normalize quantification of the TCRbeta repertoire. TCRdb reprocessed the public reads (quality trimming at Q25 with fastp, clone calling with MiXCR) and kept in-frame beta chains. Rows with one shared CDR3 protein collapse into an entry with the most common genes and DNA. The sample data list fewer than 350,000 distinct CDR3 sequences, and 10% of these were observed just once. The top ten constitute less than 9% of the sample.

This sample's treatment or condition label indicates: allogeneic hematopoietic cell transplantation with graft depleted of TCRalphabeta T cells and CD19 B cells. Transplant recipients were children who received TCRalphabeta/CD19-depleted allogeneic hematopoietic cell grafts. The source was PBMCs, collected before TCRalphabeta/CD19-depleted stem cell transplant. The sequence joins TRBV7-2 to TRBJ2-3; 9 central bases correspond to TRBD2. The TCR sequence derives from a boy under three years old with acute myeloid leukemia, due to receive a stem cell transplant. The CDR3 has the sequence CASSLVGASGTTDTQYF. The DNA sequence is TGTGCCAGCAGCTTAGTCGGGGCTAGCGGGACCACAGATACGCAGTATTTT.